Presented here are 31 T cell receptor beta chains from one specimen sequenced in a study of identical twins. One entry per CDR3 protein, called by TCRdb with MiXCR from the 5' RACE reads. The sample consists of hundreds of thousands of distinct CDR3 sequences, over 5% of them appearing once. Sequencing input: naive T cells sorted from blood. The receptors were gathered from a man aged 18-30 years in good health.

This chain links TRBV5-5 with TRBJ2-1; perhaps TRBD2 as D (5 bases). The CDR3 length is 15 residues. CDR1 is SGHKS, CDR2 YYEKEE, per germline (reference sequence). Between the trimmed V and J ends, which lost 0 bases and 10 bases, there was a span of 17 bases. The CDR3 protein is CASSLATTRTEEQFF. CDR3 DNA: TGTGCCAGCAGCTTGGCCACTACTAGGACGGAGGAGCAGTTCTTC.

The sample holds a few counts of this clonotype. The V call is TRBV9, the J call TRBJ2-2; D unresolved. Germline lookup yields CDR1 SGDLS and CDR2 YYNGEE. This CDR3 is built from 14 residues. Trimming cost V 6 bases and J 1 base, with 10 bases left between them. DNA for the CDR3: TGTGCCAGCAAAGGAAGCGTGAACACCGGGGAGCTGTTTTTT. Translation gives CASKGSVNTGELFF.

This clonotype was seen ten or more times. The chain is built from TRBV12-3 or TRBV12-4 and TRBJ2-3; D might be TRBD2 (6 bases). Deletions cut 4 bases from V and 1 base from J, with 12 bases between. The CDR3 is 15 residues long. The CDR3 loop is CASSSEGLRTDTQYF. The CDR3, as DNA: TGTGCCAGCAGTTCCGAGGGACTTCGCACAGATACGCAGTATTTT.

Many counts were recorded for this clonotype. The chain combines TRBV12-3 or TRBV12-4 with TRBJ2-1; D is undetermined. The CDR3 is 12 amino acids. V lost 3 bases and J lost 10, with 10 bases in between. The CDR3 bases are TGTGCCAGCAGTTTCCCGGAACTAGAGCAGTTCTTC. Amino acids: CASSFPELEQFF.

V and J are TRBV7-2 and TRBJ2-1; TRBD2 matches at 9 bases. The germline V gene has CDR1 SGHTA and CDR2 FQGNSA. J gave up 6 bases and V 3 bases, and 6 bases lay outside the gene matches. CDR3 length: 15 residues. The CDR3 is CASSFPGLAPNEQFF. CDR3 nucleotides: TGTGCCAGCAGCTTCCCGGGACTAGCTCCCAATGAGCAGTTCTTC.

The V and J genes are TRBV15 and TRBJ2-5; 10 nucleotides agree with TRBD2. This CDR3 has 14 residues. Unmatched junction bases numbered 4, after V lost 4 bases and J lost 5 bases. Germline CDR1 LNHNV, CDR2 YYDKDF (reference sequence). CDR3 in DNA: TGTGCCACCAGCACTAGCGGGAGTGATGAGACCCAGTACTTC. Residues: CATSTSGSDETQYF. Looking up the rest from reference TRBV15 and TRBJ2-5 gives the full variable domain: DAMVIQNPRYQVTQFGKPVTLSCSQTLNHNVMYWYQQKSSQAPKLLFHYYDKDFNNEADTPDNFQSRRPNTSFCFLDIRSPGLGDTAMYLCATSTSGSDETQYFGPGTRLLVL.

This clonotype came up a few times. V is TRBV14 and J is TRBJ2-7, with 12 nucleotides matching TRBD1. The germline V gene encodes CDR1 SGHDN and CDR2 FVKESK. V gave up 6 bases and J gave up 7 bases; unmatched junction bases: 10. This CDR3 region has 15 residues. The CDR3 sequence is CASRLRGQGAGEQYF. DNA of the CDR3: TGTGCCAGCAGACTGAGGGGACAGGGGGCAGGAGAGCAGTACTTC.

The chain has TRBV19 and TRBJ1-5; D unresolved. The CDR3 runs 16 residues. The germline V and J ends were trimmed by 4 bases and 1 base, with 14 bases remaining between them. Germline CDR1 LNHDA, CDR2 SQIVND (reference sequence). This chain's CDR3 is CASSKLPGGSNQPQHF. CDR3 sequence (DNA): TGTGCCAGTAGTAAACTCCCCGGAGGAAGCAATCAGCCCCAGCATTTT.

This clonotype was observed at least ten times. This sequence joins TRBV12-3 or TRBV12-4 and TRBJ1-3; D call uncertain. V was cut by 4 bases and J by 8 bases, with 9 bases left in between. The CDR3 covers 12 residues. The CDR3 sequence: CASSSGSYTIYF. CDR3 DNA sequence: TGTGCCAGCAGTTCTGGGTCGTACACCATATATTTT.

V and J are TRBV12-3 or TRBV12-4 and TRBJ1-1; the match to TRBD1 covers 7 bases. This CDR3 comprises 14 residues. Losses at the gene ends were 7 bases for V and 0 bases for J; bases not matched to a gene: 5. The CDR3 region has the DNA TGTGCCAGCACCCCGGGACAGATGAACACTGAAGCTTTCTTT. It codes for CASTPGQMNTEAFF.

The table lists this clonotype with many counts. The chain carries TRBV24-1 and TRBJ1-5; possible D gene TRBD1, 5 bases. V shed 4 bases and J shed 1 base, with 13 bases lying between them. CDR3 length: 16 residues. CDR1 is KGHDR and CDR2 is SFDVKD in the germline V gene. The CDR3 DNA follows: TGTGCCACCAGTGAAAGGGGACCGAGGAGCAATCAGCCCCAGCATTTT. Encoded protein: CATSERGPRSNQPQHF.

The rearrangement uses TRBV27 and TRBJ2-2; 7 bases are shared with TRBD1. Germline loops: CDR1 MNHEY, CDR2 SMNVEV (reference sequence). V gave up 5 bases and J gave up 0 bases; unmatched junction bases: 6. The CDR3 extends over 16 amino acids. The CDR3, as DNA: TGTGCCAGCAGTGGAAACAGGGGCCCGAACACCGGGGAGCTGTTTTTT. The encoded protein is CASSGNRGPNTGELFF.

This clonotype has a count of ten or more. The rearrangement joins TRBV7-9 to TRBJ2-1; 8 nucleotides match TRBD2. The CDR3 spans 14 residues. Germline-derived CDR1 and CDR2 are SEHNR and FQNEAQ (reference sequence). V lost 0 bases, J lost 8 bases, and 3 bases stayed unmatched. The CDR3 coding sequence is TGTGCCAGCAGCTTAGCGGGACTAGTCTATGAGCAGTTCTTC. This codes for CASSLAGLVYEQFF.

This chain connects TRBV25-1 to TRBJ1-5; D unclear. There are 11 residues in the CDR3. The germline gives CDR1 MGHDK, CDR2 SYGVNS. Trimming stripped 2 bases from V and 11 bases from J, with 7 bases between. The CDR3 region is CASSEGGAQHF. CDR3 DNA: TGTGCCAGCAGTGAAGGCGGGGCCCAGCATTTT.

This clonotype was counted ten times or more. This chain uses TRBV28 with TRBJ2-7; D unresolved. The germline V and J ends were trimmed by 5 bases and 0 bases, with 14 bases remaining between them. This CDR3 spans 15 amino acids. Germline assignment: CDR1 MDHEN and CDR2 SYDVKM. The CDR3 protein is CASSALTSASYEQYV. In DNA form, the CDR3 reads TGTGCCAGCAGTGCCCTCACATCTGCCTCCTACGAGCAGTACGTC.

This clonotype was observed many times. The chain uses TRBV5-1 and TRBJ2-1, with 7 bases identical to TRBD2. The germline V gene encodes CDR1 SGHRS and CDR2 YFSETQ. V trimming: 0 bases; J trimming: 4 bases; junction bases outside the gene matches: 4. The length of the CDR3 is 15 residues. This CDR3 reads CASSLEGLGYNEQFF. DNA for the CDR3: TGCGCCAGCAGCTTGGAAGGACTAGGATACAATGAGCAGTTCTTC.

As for this clonotype: One end of the junction varies from germline; a read error may be responsible. The chain uses TRBV11-3 and TRBJ2-1; D perhaps matches TRBD2 (5 bases). Germline V gene lookup returns CDR1 SGHNT and CDR2 YENEEA. This CDR3 contains 13 residues. The CDR3 here is CTSSTGLPNEQFF. Here the CDR3 DNA reads TGTACCAGCAGCACCGGACTTCCCAATGAGCAGTTCTTC.

This clonotype was seen at least ten times. This chain links TRBV29-1 with TRBJ2-1, with D perhaps matching TRBD1 (5 bases). The CDR3 covers 13 residues. Trimming removed 0 bases from V and 4 bases from J, with 7 bases in between. Germline assignment: CDR1 SQVTM and CDR2 ANQGSEA. The CDR3 coding sequence is TGCAGCGTTGAAGAGAACAGGTACAATGAGCAGTTCTTC. This translates into CSVEENRYNEQFF.

The chain joins TRBV2 to TRBJ2-3; D unclear. The V gene's germline CDR1 is SNHLY and CDR2 FYNNEI. This CDR3 contains 12 residues. The V end lost 7 bases, the J end lost 5 bases, and 10 bases lay between the germline ends. The CDR3: CASIPRRDTQYF. In nucleotides, the CDR3 is TGTGCCAGCATCCCCAGAAGAGATACGCAGTATTTT. Complete variable domain (other parts from reference TRBV2 and TRBJ2-3): EPEVTQTPSHQVTQMGQEVILRCVPISNHLYFYWYRQILGQKVEFLVSFYNNEISEKSEIFDDQFSVERPDGSNFTLKIRSTKLEDSAMYFCASIPRRDTQYFGPGTRLTVL.

This clonotype was seen a few times. The chain recombines TRBV24-1 with TRBJ2-5; the D call may be TRBD1 or TRBD2 (5 bases each). The length of the CDR3 is 12 residues. V was pared by 5 bases and J by 7 bases, with 10 bases between. Germline V lookup: CDR1 KGHDR, CDR2 SFDVKD. The CDR3 here is CATSGDLGTQYF. The DNA for the CDR3 is TGTGCCACCAGTGGGGACCTGGGGACCCAGTACTTC.

This clonotype was observed at least ten times. The CDR3 sequence is CASSVVSGRINEQFF. The CDR3 nucleotides read TGTGCCAGCAGCGTAGTGTCGGGAAGGATCAATGAGCAGTTCTTC. The chain joins TRBV9 to TRBJ2-1; D is possibly TRBD2 (5 bases). The germline gives CDR1 SGDLS, CDR2 YYNGEE. The CDR3 consists of 15 residues. Deletions cut 0 bases from V and 6 bases from J, with 13 bases between.

This clonotype was detected a few times. The chain recombines TRBV6-1 with TRBJ2-2, with a possible D match to TRBD1 (5 bases). Germline-derived CDR1 and CDR2 are MNHNS and SASEGT. V lost 0 bases to trimming and J lost 0 bases, with 8 bases between them. This CDR3 has 16 amino acids. The CDR3 DNA reads TGTGCCAGCAGTGAAGCTTTCAGGGCGAACACCGGGGAGCTGTTTTTT. Translation: CASSEAFRANTGELFF.

The V gene is TRBV3-1, the J gene TRBJ2-3; 7 bases are shared with TRBD2. The J segment lost 4 bases and the V segment lost 4 bases, leaving 5 bases of the junction unmatched. The CDR3 totals 14 residues. The V gene's germline CDR1 is LGHDT and CDR2 YNNKEL (reference sequence). As DNA, the CDR3 is TGTGCCAGCAGCCGCGACCGGGGGGCAGATACGCAGTATTTT. Translated, it gives CASSRDRGADTQYF.

The chain is built from TRBV20-1 and TRBJ1-1; TRBD1 might be the D (5 bases). Deletions cut 5 bases from V and 0 bases from J, with 13 bases between. Germline V gives CDR1 DFQATT, CDR2 SNEGSKA (reference sequence). The CDR3 spans 14 residues. CDR3 bases: TGCAGTGCTGGGGCGGGTTCCATGAACACTGAAGCTTTCTTT. It codes for CSAGAGSMNTEAFF.

The chain links TRBV5-1 to TRBJ2-5; TRBD2 might be the D (5 bases). Trimming left V 4 bases short and J 3 bases short, with 16 bases between. Germline V CDR1 and CDR2: SGHRS, YFSETQ. The CDR3 loop spans 15 amino acids. CDR3 sequence: CASSPAGGWKETQYF. CDR3 coding DNA: TGCGCCAGCAGCCCTGCGGGTGGCTGGAAAGAGACCCAGTACTTC.

The chain links TRBV27 to TRBJ2-1; maybe TRBD2 (6 bases). V shed 6 bases and J shed 9 bases, with 24 bases lying between them. CDR1 is MNHEY and CDR2 is SMNVEV in the germline V gene (reference sequence). The CDR3 is 16 residues long. The CDR3 loop is CASSLGLGLASGEQFF. The CDR3 DNA sequence: TGTGCCAGCAGCCTCGGGCTGGGGCTAGCGAGTGGTGAGCAGTTCTTC.

The chain joins TRBV7-2 to TRBJ2-5; TRBD2 matches 10 bases. The CDR3 has 17 residues. The junction had 13 bases not matched to a gene; V was cut back by 5 bases and J by 4 bases. CDR1 is SGHTA, CDR2 FQGNSA, per germline. CDR3 region: CASSLLAGVKGGETQYF. The CDR3 nucleotides are TGTGCCAGCAGCCTCCTAGCGGGAGTTAAAGGCGGAGAGACCCAGTACTTC. The full variable domain, completed using reference TRBV7-2 and TRBJ2-5, is GAGVSQSPSNKVTEKGKDVELRCDPISGHTALYWYRQSLGQGLEFLIYFQGNSAPDKSGLPSDRFSAERTGGSVSTLTIQRTQQEDSAVYLCASSLLAGVKGGETQYFGPGTRLLVL.

This clonotype was found a few times. The rearrangement joins TRBV7-2 to TRBJ2-5; 8 nucleotides agree with TRBD1. V was pared by 5 bases and J by 4 bases, with 9 bases of the junction left unmatched. Looked up from germline, CDR1 is SGHTA and CDR2 is FQGNSA. The CDR3 has 15 amino acids. CDR3 in DNA: TGTGCCAGCAGCCTCGAGACAGGGGTCGGAGAGACCCAGTACTTC. Protein: CASSLETGVGETQYF.

The J gene is TRBJ1-5, the V gene TRBV2; D is perhaps TRBD1 (5 bases). The ends were cut back, 3 bases at V and 3 bases at J, with 12 bases in the middle. The CDR3 is 15 residues long. Looked up from germline, CDR1 is SNHLY and CDR2 is FYNNEI. CDR3: CASSEQGAPNQPQHF. The CDR3 DNA is TGTGCCAGCAGTGAGCAAGGGGCCCCCAATCAGCCCCAGCATTTT. Looking up the rest from reference TRBV2 and TRBJ1-5 gives the full variable domain: EPEVTQTPSHQVTQMGQEVILRCVPISNHLYFYWYRQILGQKVEFLVSFYNNEISEKSEIFDDQFSVERPDGSNFTLKIRSTKLEDSAMYFCASSEQGAPNQPQHFGDGTRLSIL.

As DNA, the CDR3 is TGCAGTGCTAGGTCCGGGAGGGCCAGCACAGATACGCAGTATTTT. Protein product: CSARSGRASTDTQYF. V and J are TRBV20-1 and TRBJ2-3, with TRBD2 matching 8 bases. The V gene end was trimmed by 3 bases and the J gene end by 0 bases; junction bases not matched to a gene: 5. From germline, CDR1 is DFQATT and CDR2 SNEGSKA (reference sequence). The length of the CDR3 is 15 residues.

This clonotype came up many times. The chain links TRBV5-6 to TRBJ1-2; 7 bases agree with TRBD1. This CDR3 is built from 16 residues. Germline V gene data show CDR1 as SGHDT and CDR2 as YYEEEE. Trimming at V came to 4 bases and at J to 2 bases, leaving 11 bases not matched to a gene. The CDR3 nucleotides read TGTGCCAGCAGCAAAGACAGGGATAGGTTCAACTATGGCTACACCTTC. Encoded protein: CASSKDRDRFNYGYTF.